The entry below gives a single TCR beta chain sequence along with its context. V lost 4 bases to trimming and J lost 1 base, with 10 bases between them. Germline-derived CDR1 and CDR2 are LNHDA and SQIVND (reference sequence). This CDR3 region has 14 residues. Clones were sequenced by immunoSEQ multiplex PCR, and TCRdb holds only the in-frame ones, with some missing. The repertoire holds about 140,000 clones, with approximately 88% as singletons. The data were taken from a study of blood T cell repertoires in COVID-19. This receptor was obtained from a woman aged 45-65 years with acute or convalescent COVID-19. This rearrangement joins TRBV19 to TRBJ1-1, with unresolved D. Sequenced input: peripheral blood. The CDR3 coding sequence is TGTGCCAGTAGTAATTGGGCCAAGAACACTGAAGCTTTCTTT. This sequence encodes CASSNWAKNTEAFF.